The clone carrying this T cell receptor beta chain showed up just once. The age range of participants was about 18 to 89 years, with residence in approximately 25 US areas. The sample belongs to a study of blood T cell repertoires in COVID-19. Sequenced by immunoSEQ multiplex PCR; TCRdb stores in-frame clones only, minus some. The sample comprises about 200,000 clones, 86% of which are singletons, and 5.6% rests with the top ten. The CDR3 is 17 residues long. The V segment lost 7 bases and the J segment 6 bases; nucleotides outside the gene matches: 19. The germline gives CDR1 SGHRS, CDR2 YFSETQ. What was sequenced was PBMCs or T cells enriched from blood (not recorded which). This clonotype was sampled from a man aged 40-49 years with acute COVID-19. V is TRBV5-1 and J is TRBJ2-7, with 10 bases fitting TRBD2. The CDR3 bases are TGCGCCAGCGGGGCCAGACCTAGCGGGAGACCGAACGGCGAGCAGTACTTC. Amino acid sequence: CASGARPSGRPNGEQYF. The variable domain in full, completed from reference TRBV5-1 and TRBJ2-7, reads KAGVTQTPRYLIKTRGQQVTLSCSPISGHRSVSWYQQTPGQGLQFLFEYFSETQRNKGNFPGRFSGRQFSNSRSEMNVSTLELGDSALYLCASGARPSGRPNGEQYFGPGTRLTVT.